This section outlines one T cell receptor beta chain sequence together with its context. This clone's antigen is unknown. Base qualities are not at hand, and no much larger clone is one base apart. This sample was included in a study of T cells after yellow fever vaccination (dated 2019 in TCRdb). Regarding the study in general: The SMART-Seq v4 Ultra Low Input RNA kit was used to prepare libraries from fractions with low cell numbers. To follow T-cell clones before and after primary and booster YFV17D yellow fever vaccination, bulk TCR alpha and beta repertoires were sequenced over time. Two healthy male donors, one aged 18 to 30 and one aged 30 to 39 years, were included in the cohort. Bulk PBMC replicates and cell subsets were isolated from blood drawn at multiple timepoints before and after both primary and secondary immunization. What the authors observed across the whole study: Compared with the primary T-cell response, the secondary T-cell response was weaker but faster, peaking on day 5 rather than day 15. Most clones expanded after primary vaccination were re-detected after the booster (almost 98% of CD4 and around nine tenths of CD8), suggesting broad memory maintenance. A small share of clonotypes was detected in both CD4 and CD8 compartments, with the overlap likely arising from convergent recombination. Because the study included only a couple of donors, the extent to which the findings can be generalized is limited. Because abundant contaminating clonotypes from the bulk population could be contained in FACS-sorted repertoires, computational filtering was required.

From the germline V gene, CDR1 is LGHNA and CDR2 is YSLEER. From V the trimming removes 1 base and from J it removes 1 base, while the gene matches leave 0 bases of the junction unaccounted for. The CDR3 holds 14 amino acids from the cysteine to the phenylalanine. The sequence is cut down to CDR3 DNA, 42 bases in frame from base 1. TCRdb shows the sequencer as Illumina NovaSeq 6000. Synthesis of TCR cDNA relied on 5'RACE template switching, a step that introduced a universal primer site along with unique molecular identifiers. cDNA synthesis was primed from both the TCR alpha and TCR beta constant segments. Library amplification used two PCR steps, and the second PCR step added sample barcodes and sequencing adapters. Libraries were sequenced on Illumina HiSeq 2500 (2x100 bp) or NovaSeq (2x150 bp). In the source study's methods: Demultiplexing of reads and collapsing into UMI consensus sequences were performed with MIGEC, and V(D)J alignment was carried out with MiXCR. Using edgeR on replicate PBMC samples, clonotypes were called vaccine-responding if FDR was below 0.01 and the log2 fold change was above 5 up to day 15. Each bulk clonotype received a CD4 or CD8 identity based on whether the sequenced CD4 or CD8 repertoire contained that clonotype at higher abundance. TCRdb handled the public reads itself, with Q25 trimming in fastp and clone calling in MiXCR, and kept productive beta chains. Rows with one shared CDR3 protein collapse into an entry with the most common genes and DNA. The authors' filters were not applied to this entry. The sample has around 300,000 distinct CDR3 sequences on record, about 4.5% of them singletons. Just under 20% of the sample is in the top ten clones.

The sample's treatment or condition label, in plain terms: live attenuated yellow fever vaccine strain. At each blood-draw timepoint, two biological replicates of bulk PBMCs were collected. A standard Ficoll-Paque protocol was used to isolate PBMCs from peripheral blood. RNA was extracted with TriZol from bulk PBMCs, CD4 and CD8 fractions, and dextramer-positive and dextramer-negative fractions. This TCR derives from a man aged 18 to 29 who received the YFV17D yellow fever vaccine. The sequence links TRBV4-3 to TRBJ2-5, and 7 bases in between align with TRBD2. The sample was PBMCs, taken 15 days after the yellow fever booster vaccination. The DNA sequence is TGCGCCAGCAGCCAAGGGACTAGCCAAGAGACCCAGTACTTC. Its translation reads: CASSQGTSQETQYF.